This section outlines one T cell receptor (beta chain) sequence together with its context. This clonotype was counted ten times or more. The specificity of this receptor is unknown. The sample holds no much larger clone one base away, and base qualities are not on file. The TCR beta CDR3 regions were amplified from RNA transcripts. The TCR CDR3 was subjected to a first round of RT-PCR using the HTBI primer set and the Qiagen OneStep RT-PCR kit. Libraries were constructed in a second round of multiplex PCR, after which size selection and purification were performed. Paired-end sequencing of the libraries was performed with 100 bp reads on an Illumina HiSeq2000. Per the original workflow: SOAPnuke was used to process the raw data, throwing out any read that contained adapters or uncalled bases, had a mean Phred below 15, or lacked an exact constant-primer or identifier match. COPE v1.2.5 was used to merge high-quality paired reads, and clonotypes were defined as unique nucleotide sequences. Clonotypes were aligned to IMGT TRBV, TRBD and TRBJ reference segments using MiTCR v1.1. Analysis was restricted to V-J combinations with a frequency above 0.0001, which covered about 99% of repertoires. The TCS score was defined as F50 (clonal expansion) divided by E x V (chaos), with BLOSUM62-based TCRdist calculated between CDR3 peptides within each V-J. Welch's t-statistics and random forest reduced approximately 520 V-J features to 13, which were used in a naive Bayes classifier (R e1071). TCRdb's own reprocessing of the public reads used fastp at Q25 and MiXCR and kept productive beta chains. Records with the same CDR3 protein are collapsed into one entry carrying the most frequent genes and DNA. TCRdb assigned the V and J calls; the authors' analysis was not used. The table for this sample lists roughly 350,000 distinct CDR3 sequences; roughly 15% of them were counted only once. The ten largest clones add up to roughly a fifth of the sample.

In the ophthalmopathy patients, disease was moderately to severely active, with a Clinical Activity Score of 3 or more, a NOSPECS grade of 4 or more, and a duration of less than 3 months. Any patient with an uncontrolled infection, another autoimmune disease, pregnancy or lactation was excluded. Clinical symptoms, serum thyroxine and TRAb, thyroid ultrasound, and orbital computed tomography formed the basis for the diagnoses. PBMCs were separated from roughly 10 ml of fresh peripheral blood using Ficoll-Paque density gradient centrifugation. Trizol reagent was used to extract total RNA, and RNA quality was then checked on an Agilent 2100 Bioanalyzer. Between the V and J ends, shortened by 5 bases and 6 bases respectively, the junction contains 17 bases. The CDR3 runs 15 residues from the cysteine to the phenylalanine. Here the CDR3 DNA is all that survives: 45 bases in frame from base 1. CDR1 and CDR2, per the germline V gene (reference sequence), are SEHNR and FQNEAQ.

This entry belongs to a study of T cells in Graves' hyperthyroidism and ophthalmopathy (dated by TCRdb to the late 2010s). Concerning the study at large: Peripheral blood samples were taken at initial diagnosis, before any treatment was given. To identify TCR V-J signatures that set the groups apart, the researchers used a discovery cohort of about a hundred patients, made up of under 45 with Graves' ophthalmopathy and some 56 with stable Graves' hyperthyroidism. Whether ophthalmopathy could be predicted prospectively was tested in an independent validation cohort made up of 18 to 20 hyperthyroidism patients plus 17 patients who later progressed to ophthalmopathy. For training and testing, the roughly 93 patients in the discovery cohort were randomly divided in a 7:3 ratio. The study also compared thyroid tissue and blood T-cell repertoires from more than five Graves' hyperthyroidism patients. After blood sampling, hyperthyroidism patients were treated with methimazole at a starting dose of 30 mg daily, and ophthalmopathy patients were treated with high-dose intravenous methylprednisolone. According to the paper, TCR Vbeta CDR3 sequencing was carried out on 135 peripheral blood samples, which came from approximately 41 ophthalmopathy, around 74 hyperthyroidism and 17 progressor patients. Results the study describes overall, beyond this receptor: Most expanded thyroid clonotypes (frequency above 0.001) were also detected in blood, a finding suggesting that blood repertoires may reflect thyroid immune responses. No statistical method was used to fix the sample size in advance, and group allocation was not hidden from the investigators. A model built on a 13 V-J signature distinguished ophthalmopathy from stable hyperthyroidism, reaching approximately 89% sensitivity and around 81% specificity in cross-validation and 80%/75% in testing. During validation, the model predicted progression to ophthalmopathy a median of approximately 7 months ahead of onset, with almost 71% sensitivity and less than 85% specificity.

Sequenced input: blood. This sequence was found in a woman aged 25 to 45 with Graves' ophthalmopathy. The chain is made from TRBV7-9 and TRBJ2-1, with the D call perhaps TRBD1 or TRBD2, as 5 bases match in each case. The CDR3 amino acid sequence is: CASSPSGPQTNEQFF. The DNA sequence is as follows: TGTGCCAGCAGCCCGTCGGGACCGCAAACCAATGAGCAGTTCTTC.